A selection of T cell receptor beta chains follows, all from one sample in a study of identical twins. Each CDR3 protein is one row after TCRdb ran MiXCR on the 5' RACE reads. This sample carries a few hundred thousand distinct CDR3 sequences, roughly 9% of them seen once, and the ten largest clones take around 8.6%. Sequencing used naive T cells sorted from blood. The receptors come from a woman in her 50s in good health. Both conserved end residues are part of each CDR3. The D gene is left open where the match is weak. Part of the rows lack a size; the others show once, few, many or a class for expanded clones.

size	D	V	J	CDR3	DNA
NA	NA	TRBV3-1	TRBJ1-4	CASSQNPGRNEKLFF	TGTGCCAGCAGCCAGAATCCGGGACGGAATGAAAAACTGTTTTTT
many	TRBD2	TRBV10-3	TRBJ2-3	CAIMAGGPDTQYF	TGTGCCATCATGGCGGGAGGCCCAGATACGCAGTATTTT
many	NA	TRBV9	TRBJ2-7	CASSVGAGPYEQYF	TGTGCCAGCAGCGTAGGGGCAGGGCCCTACGAGCAGTACTTC
few	NA	TRBV15	TRBJ1-1	CATSRDRSGVNTEAFF	TGTGCCACCAGCAGAGATCGGTCCGGGGTGAACACTGAAGCTTTCTTT
NA	NA	TRBV7-8	TRBJ2-7	CASRGPGYPYEQYF	TGTGCCAGCAGGGGCCCCGGGTACCCTTACGAGCAGTACTTC
few	TRBD1	TRBV30	TRBJ2-5	CAWRTGGETQYF	TGTGCCTGGCGGACAGGGGGAGAGACCCAGTACTTC
NA	TRBD1	TRBV4-1	TRBJ1-6	CASSQVRTGENNSPLHF	TGCGCCAGCAGCCAGGTTAGGACAGGGGAAAATAATTCACCCCTCCACTTT
few	NA	TRBV20-1	TRBJ2-7	CSARDEGGYEQYF	TGCAGTGCTAGAGATGAGGGGGGCTACGAGCAGTACTTC
many	NA	TRBV20-1	TRBJ1-5	CSARQTPDSNQPQHF	TGCAGTGCTCGTCAAACCCCGGATAGCAATCAGCCCCAGCATTTT
NA	TRBD1	TRBV27	TRBJ2-2	CASSDRDRGLLTGELFF	TGTGCCAGCAGTGACCGGGACAGGGGGCTTTTAACCGGGGAGCTGTTTTTT
many	TRBD1	TRBV7-9	TRBJ1-1	CASSESGGAGTEAFF	TGTGCCAGCAGCGAGTCAGGGGGCGCGGGCACTGAAGCTTTCTTT